This T cell receptor (beta chain) was obtained from a study of cytomegalovirus exposure and HLA in healthy donors. Broader study findings: Cytomegalovirus association was assigned to more than 150 TCR beta chains.

V was clipped by 4 bases and J by 7 bases; unmatched bases: 9. This CDR3 region has 14 residues. The germline CDR1 and CDR2 sequences are SQVTM and ANQGSEA. For this clone: Its antigen is unknown.

PCR was performed using 60 Vbeta and 13 Jbeta primers. Data came from immunoSEQ multiplex PCR; TCRdb stores just in-frame clones and leaves some out. The sample has 130,000 to 150,000 clones; about 84% are singletons. This chain uses TRBV29-1 with TRBJ1-2; 10 nucleotides match TRBD1. The source material was PBMCs. This TCR was sampled from a woman aged 18-29 years in good health and CMV-seropositive. The CDR3 is CSVGSGQGMSGYTF. The CDR3 coding sequence is TGCAGCGTTGGATCGGGACAGGGGATGAGTGGCTACACCTTC.